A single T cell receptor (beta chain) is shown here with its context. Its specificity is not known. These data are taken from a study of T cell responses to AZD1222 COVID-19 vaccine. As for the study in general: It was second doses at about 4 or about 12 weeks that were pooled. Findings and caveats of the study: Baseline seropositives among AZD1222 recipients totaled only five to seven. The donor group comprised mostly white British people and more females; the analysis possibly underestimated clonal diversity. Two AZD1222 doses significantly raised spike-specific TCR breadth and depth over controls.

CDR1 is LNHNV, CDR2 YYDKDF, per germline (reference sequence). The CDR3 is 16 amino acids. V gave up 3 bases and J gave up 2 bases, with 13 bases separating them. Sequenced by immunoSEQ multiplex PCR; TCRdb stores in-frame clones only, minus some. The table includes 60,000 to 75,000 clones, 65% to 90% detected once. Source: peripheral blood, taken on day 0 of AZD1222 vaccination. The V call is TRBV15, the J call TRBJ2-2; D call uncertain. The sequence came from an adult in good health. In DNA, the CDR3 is TGTGCCACCAGCAGGCCTCACCAATTTAACACCGGGGAGCTGTTTTTT. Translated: CATSRPHQFNTGELFF.